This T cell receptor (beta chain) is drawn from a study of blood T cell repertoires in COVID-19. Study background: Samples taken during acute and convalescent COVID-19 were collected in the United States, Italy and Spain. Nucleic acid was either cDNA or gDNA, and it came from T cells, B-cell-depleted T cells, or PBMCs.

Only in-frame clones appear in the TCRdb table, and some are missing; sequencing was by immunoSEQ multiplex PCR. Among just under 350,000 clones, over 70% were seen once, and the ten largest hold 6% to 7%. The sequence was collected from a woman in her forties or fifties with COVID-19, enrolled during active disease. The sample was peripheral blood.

Written as DNA, the CDR3 is TGTGCCAGCAGCTCTAGGGGGACTAGCCCCGGTAATGAGCAGTTCTTC. Translated: CASSSRGTSPGNEQFF. This chain joins TRBV13 and TRBJ2-1, with 9 bases that match TRBD2. Looked up from germline, CDR1 is PRHDT and CDR2 is FYEKMQ (reference sequence). The trim removed 4 bases at V and 7 bases at J, leaving 11 bases unmatched. The CDR3 extends over 16 amino acids.